This T cell receptor (beta chain) came from a study of blood T cell repertoires in COVID-19 (TCRdb year 2020). As for the study more broadly: Collaborator samples came from the United States, Italy and Spain and covered acute and convalescent phases of COVID-19. The prospective study material was composed of cDNA or gDNA derived from T cells, B-cell-depleted T cells, or PBMCs. Deeply sampled blood TCRbeta repertoires from subjects exposed to, actively infected with, or recovered from COVID-19 were included in the dataset. The repertoires were made available in a free public database intended to serve as a resource for research on the immune response to SARS-CoV-2. Samples were obtained from the ongoing ImmuneRACE study (first 160 participants) and from about 1,300 subjects provided by 6 global collaborators. A de-identified subject ID, COVID-19 status, age in years and sex were almost always included in the sample metadata. Where available, HLA class I and class II types were obtained from metadata supplied by the sample provider rather than from assay-based typing.

TCRbeta CDR3 regions were amplified from genomic DNA by means of the immunoSEQ Assay, a bias-controlled multiplex PCR. The published analysis was carried out like this. Within the assay, amplification of reference gene primers was used to estimate how many nucleated cells each sample contained. Sequence reads were collapsed and filtered to measure the absolute abundance of every unique TCRbeta CDR3 rearrangement. For each sample, productive Simpson clonality was calculated as the square root of Simpson's diversity index across productive rearrangements. In its TCRdb copy, this immuneACCESS table keeps in-frame sequences only and misses some clones. Where compared with another copy, unresolved V genes explain less than half of these, and the others have no known cause. V and J calls plus clone size are reproduced from that table; the DNA served to infer D and trimming. The sample table shows approximately 200,000 clones, and approximately 84% are seen once. 3.2% of the sample is held by the ten biggest clonotypes.

The study at large found these results: How much clinical and demographic metadata was included differed by source and by participant, and the metadata was provided uncurated.

Enrolling through a virtual design, the prospective study's participants ranged in age from roughly 18 to 95 years and lived across some 23 United States geographic areas. To assign participants to cohorts, the prospective study relied on clinical history that participants themselves reported in a screening survey and a study questionnaire. Recovered participants in ImmuneRACE Cohort 3 were defined as having two consecutive negative NP/OP PCR tests, clearance from a healthcare professional, or resolution of symptoms. In the prospective study, whole blood, serum and a nasopharyngeal or oropharyngeal swab were collected from each participant by mobile phlebotomists. Over a roughly 2-month period, participants in the prospective study had the option of providing additional blood draws and questionnaires. Prospective study blood samples were shipped either frozen or at room temperature before DNA extraction.

As encoded in the germline V gene, CDR1 is SGHTA while CDR2 is FQGTGA. Measured from the cysteine to the phenylalanine, the CDR3 is 12 residues long. Only the CDR3 DNA is retained, 36 bases long and in frame from the first base. V was cut back by 4 bases and J by 7 bases, leaving a gap of 7 bases between them. Note on this clone: Its antigen remains undetermined. No clone much larger than this one lies a single base away; base qualities are absent.

Recombination linked TRBV7-3 to TRBJ2-2; there is no confident call for the D gene. This sequence was found in a woman aged 25 to 45 who had recovered from COVID-19. Sample: PBMCs or T cells enriched from blood (not recorded which). The CDR3 reads as follows: CASSSRGGELFF. The bases are TGTGCCAGCAGCTCGAGAGGCGGGGAGCTGTTTTTT.